This T cell receptor (beta chain) emerged from a study of T cell repertoires in cytomegalovirus infection. Turning to the study itself: Researchers turned to recently identified HLA-C-restricted CMV epitopes as well as well-studied HLA-B-restricted ones. Both a matching HLA type and CMV infection were indicated by public TCR beta signatures. Study conclusions and caveats: Carriage of CMV together with the relevant HLA was identifiable through cumulative public TCR beta family frequency. CMV-specific TCR beta clonotypes restricted by HLA-C were the ones dominating the ex vivo response.

CDR3 length equals 15 residues. The germline V gene has CDR1 SGHAT and CDR2 FQNNGV. V lost 6 bases to trimming and J lost 5 bases; unmatched junction nucleotides: 10. TCRdb itself ran the reads through MiXCR, one entry per CDR3 protein. The sample comprises about 700,000 distinct CDR3 sequences, about 30% of which are singletons, and roughly 18% rests with the top ten. In the case of this clonotype: Antigen specificity is unknown.

The chain uses TRBV11-2 and TRBJ2-1; 7 bases line up with TRBD1. The sequences come from cultured PBMCs, collected from culture after CMV antigen stimulation. This TCR was recovered from a human donor in good health (CMV status not recorded). Some clones in this sample may be carry-over from other donors' samples. CDR3 residues: CASSPPWDSNNEQFF. In DNA, the CDR3 is TGTGCCAGCAGTCCCCCATGGGACAGTAACAATGAGCAGTTCTTC.